This TCR beta chain appears in the sequencing data of a study of regulatory T cells in long-lasting Graves disease. Study-level points and caveats: Segments TRBV28, TRBJ1-2 and TRBJ2-5 showed preferential usage in persistent disease. Persistent Graves' cases showed lower TCR diversity than newly diagnosed cases.

Construction of the TCR beta libraries employed iRepertoire HTBI primers in conjunction with Arm-PCR of CDR3 regions. TCRdb used MiXCR to reprocess the multiplex PCR reads, holding one entry per CDR3 protein. The profile shows roughly 300,000 distinct CDR3 sequences, around 19% of them singletons. This clonotype showed up just a few times. Its antigen is not known. Time point noted: persistent/refractory GD, antithyroid drugs over 5 years with positive TRAb. The authors made the TCR library using RNA they extracted from PBMCs. The V gene's germline CDR1 is ENHRY and CDR2 SYGVKD. After removal of 3 bases from V and 6 bases from J, the junction contained 7 bases not matched to a gene. This CDR3 region has 14 residues.

The starting material was peripheral blood mononuclear cells (PBMCs), obtained when the disease was refractory, from a patient treated with antithyroid drugs. This chain links TRBV10-3 with TRBJ1-2, with TRBD1 matching 7 bases. This receptor was obtained from a female donor with Graves disease. CDR3 protein: CAISEGDRIHGYTF. The DNA for the CDR3 is TGTGCCATCAGTGAAGGGGACAGAATCCATGGCTACACCTTC.